This T cell receptor (beta chain) stems from a study of beta chain features in type 1 diabetes. Study-level background: The patients were much like the healthy donors in age, gender and cell yields.

A remark on this clone: Antigen: not known.

Sequenced material consisted of expressed TCRB transcripts (all of the isolated RNA was reverse transcribed). Samples of naive, central memory and regulatory T cells yielded a mean of around 4 million reads. Sequenced by immunoSEQ multiplex PCR; TCRdb stores in-frame clones only, minus some. The sample contains 95,000 to 150,000 clones, about 16% of which appear only once. Trimming at V came to 2 bases and at J to 5 bases, leaving 3 bases not matched to a gene. Germline CDR1 is GTSNPN and CDR2 is SVGIG (reference sequence). This CDR3 spans 13 amino acids. Study findings and constraints: Possibly, sequencing cDNA over-represented cells that had high TCR expression levels. Moderately but significantly shorter TCRB CDR3s were found in Type 1 diabetes patients in all four CD4+ subsets. TCRB repertoires of naive, central memory and Treg cells appeared more similar among patients than among healthy donors.

The chain is built from TRBV30 and TRBJ2-1, with 7 nucleotides matching TRBD1. This receptor was taken from a man under 40 with type 1 diabetes. Sample: central memory CD4+ T cells from blood. CDR3 sequence reads: CAWSKGTDNEQFF. The CDR3 nucleotides are TGTGCCTGGAGTAAAGGGACAGACAATGAGCAGTTCTTC.